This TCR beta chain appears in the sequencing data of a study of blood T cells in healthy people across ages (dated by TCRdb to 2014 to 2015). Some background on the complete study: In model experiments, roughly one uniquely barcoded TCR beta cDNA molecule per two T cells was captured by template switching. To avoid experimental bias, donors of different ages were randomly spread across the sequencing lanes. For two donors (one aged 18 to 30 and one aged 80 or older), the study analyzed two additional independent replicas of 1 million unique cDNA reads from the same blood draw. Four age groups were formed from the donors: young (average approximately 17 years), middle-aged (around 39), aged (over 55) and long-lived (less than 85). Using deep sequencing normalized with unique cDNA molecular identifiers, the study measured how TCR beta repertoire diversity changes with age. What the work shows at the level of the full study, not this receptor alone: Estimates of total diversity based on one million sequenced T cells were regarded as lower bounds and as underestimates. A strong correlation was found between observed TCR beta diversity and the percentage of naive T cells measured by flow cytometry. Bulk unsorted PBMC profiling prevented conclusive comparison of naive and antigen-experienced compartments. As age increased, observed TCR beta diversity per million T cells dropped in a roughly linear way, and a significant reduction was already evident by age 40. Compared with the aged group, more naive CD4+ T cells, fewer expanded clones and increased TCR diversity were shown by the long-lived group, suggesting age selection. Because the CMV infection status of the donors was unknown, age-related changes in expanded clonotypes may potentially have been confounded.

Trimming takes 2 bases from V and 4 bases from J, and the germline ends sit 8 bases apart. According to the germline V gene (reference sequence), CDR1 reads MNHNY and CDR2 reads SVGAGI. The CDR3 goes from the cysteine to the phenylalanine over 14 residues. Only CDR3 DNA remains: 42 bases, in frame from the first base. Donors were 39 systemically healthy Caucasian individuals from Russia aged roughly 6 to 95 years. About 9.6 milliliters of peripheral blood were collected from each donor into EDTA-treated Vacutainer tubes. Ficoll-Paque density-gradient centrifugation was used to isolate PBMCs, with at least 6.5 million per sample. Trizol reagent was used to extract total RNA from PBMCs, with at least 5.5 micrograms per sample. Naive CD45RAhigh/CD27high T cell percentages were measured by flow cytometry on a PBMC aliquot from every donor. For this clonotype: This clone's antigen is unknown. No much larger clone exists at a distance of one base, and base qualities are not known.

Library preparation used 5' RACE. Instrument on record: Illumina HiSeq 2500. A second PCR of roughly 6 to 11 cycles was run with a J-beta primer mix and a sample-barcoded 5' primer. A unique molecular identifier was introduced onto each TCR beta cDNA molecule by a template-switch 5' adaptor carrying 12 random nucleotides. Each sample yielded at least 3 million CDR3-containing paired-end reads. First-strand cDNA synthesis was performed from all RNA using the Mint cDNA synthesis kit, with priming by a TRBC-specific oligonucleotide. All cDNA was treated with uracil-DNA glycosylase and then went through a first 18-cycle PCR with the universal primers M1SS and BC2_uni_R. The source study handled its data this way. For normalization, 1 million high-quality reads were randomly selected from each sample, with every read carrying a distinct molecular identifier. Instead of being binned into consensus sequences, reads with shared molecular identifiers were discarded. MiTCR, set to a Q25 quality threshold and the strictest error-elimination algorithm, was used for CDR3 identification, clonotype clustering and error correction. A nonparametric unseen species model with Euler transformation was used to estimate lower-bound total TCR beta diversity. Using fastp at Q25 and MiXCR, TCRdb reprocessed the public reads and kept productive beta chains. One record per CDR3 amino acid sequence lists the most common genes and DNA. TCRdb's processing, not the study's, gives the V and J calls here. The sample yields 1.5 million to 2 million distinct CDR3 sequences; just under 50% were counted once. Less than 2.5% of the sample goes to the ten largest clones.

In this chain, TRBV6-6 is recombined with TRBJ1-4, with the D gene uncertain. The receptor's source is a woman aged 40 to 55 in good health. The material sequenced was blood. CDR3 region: CASSYVERNEKLFF. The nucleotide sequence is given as TGTGCCAGCAGTTACGTCGAACGTAATGAAAAACTGTTTTTT.